A selection of T cell receptor beta chains follows, all from one sample in a study of T cell repertoires in cytomegalovirus infection. Which antigens these TCRs recognize remains unknown. TCRdb itself ran the reads through MiXCR, one entry per CDR3 protein. The repertoire has 400,000 to 600,000 distinct CDR3 sequences, roughly 42% of them found once; the top ten carry 43%. Sequencing used cultured PBMCs, obtained from culture after CMV antigen stimulation. Receptors were obtained from a human donor in good health (CMV status not recorded). Some clones in this sample may be carry-over from other donors' samples. The CDR3 runs from the conserved cysteine through the conserved F or W. The D gene is left open where the match is weak. Clone size appears in some rows only: once, few, many, or a class for an expanded clone.

clone size	V gene	J gene	D gene	CDR3 DNA	CDR3 protein
-	TRBV12-3/TRBV12-4	TRBJ2-3	TRBD2	TGTGCCAGCAGCCAAGGGGCGGGGGGGGGCACAGATACGCAGTATTTT	CASSQGAGGGTDTQYF
few	TRBV20-1	TRBJ2-7	TRBD2	TGCAGTGCTAGGGCGGTGTTGGGACTAGTCGACGAGCAGTACTTC	CSARAVLGLVDEQYF
-	TRBV7-6	TRBJ1-1	TRBD1	TGTGCCAGCAGCGGTGGGTTGAAAGGCAGGGGGTGGACTGAAGCTTTCTTT	CASSGGLKGRGWTEAFF
-	TRBV6-6	TRBJ1-5	TRBD1	TGTGCCAGCCGGGGACAGCCCGGTCAGCCCCAGCATTTT	CASRGQPGQPQHF
-	TRBV15	TRBJ1-5	-	TGTGCCACCAGCGGAGGGCAGAACAATCAGCCCCAGCATTTT	CATSGGQNNQPQHF
once	TRBV6-1	TRBJ1-5	-	TGTGCCAGCAGTACAGGGTTGGACAGCAATCAGCCCCAGCATTTT	CASSTGLDSNQPQHF
few	TRBV12-3/TRBV12-4	TRBJ1-3	TRBD1	TGTGCCAGCAGGGGAGGACAGGGGAAGTTACCCATATATTTT	CASRGGQGKLPIYF
-	TRBV7-2	TRBJ2-5	-	TGTGCCAGCAGCTTTGTAGGGGGGAAAGAGACCCAGTACTTC	CASSFVGGKETQYF
-	TRBV5-4	TRBJ1-3	-	TGTGCCAGCATAGCGACACCTGGAAACACCATATATTTT	CASIATPGNTIYF
-	TRBV4-1	TRBJ2-1	-	TGCGCCAGCAGCCAACAGGGGAGTGAGCAGTTCTTC	CASSQQGSEQFF
few	TRBV27	TRBJ2-7	TRBD1	TGTGCCAGCAGTTCCGCAGGGGGCGGCGAGCAGTACTTC	CASSSAGGGEQYF
few	TRBV5-6	TRBJ1-1	TRBD1	TGTGCCAGCAGCTTCGCCACGTGGGACAGGGTAGAAGCTTTCTTT	CASSFATWDRVEAFF
-	TRBV7-2	TRBJ2-5	TRBD2	TGTGCCAGCAGCTTGGGAGGGTATTGGGAGGAGACCCAGTACTTC	CASSLGGYWEETQYF
-	TRBV7-6	TRBJ2-3	TRBD1	TGTGCCAGCAGCTCTGGACAGGGATGGGTGGATACGCAGTATTTT	CASSSGQGWVDTQYF
-	TRBV11-2	TRBJ2-1	-	TGTGCCAGCAGCCCAGATATCGGTTCCTACAATGAGCAGTTCTTC	CASSPDIGSYNEQFF
-	TRBV6-2/TRBV6-3	TRBJ2-3	TRBD2	TGTGCCAGCAGTTACAGCCTACTAGCGGGGAACACAGATACGCAGTATTTT	CASSYSLLAGNTDTQYF
-	TRBV6-2/TRBV6-3	TRBJ2-1	-	TGTGCCAGCAGTTACGTTCCCTACAATGAGCAGTTCTTC	CASSYVPYNEQFF
-	TRBV20-1	TRBJ2-5	-	TGCAGTGCGCCCGACGGATCAGAGACCCAGTACTTC	CSAPDGSETQYF
few	TRBV2	TRBJ2-7	TRBD1	TGTGCCACCCAGGGACAGGGAATTTCCTACGAGCAGTACTTC	CATQGQGISYEQYF
few	TRBV6-2/TRBV6-3	TRBJ1-2	-	TGTGCCAGCACCTCTCTCCTGTCGGACAGCACCTATGGCTACACCTTC	CASTSLLSDSTYGYTF